The entry below describes one TCR beta chain. Its antigen is still unknown. CD4+CD45RO+CD25- cells were isolated as memory CD4+ T cells. Overall study results and limits: Tumor Tregs overlapped most with tumor, then blood, naive CD4+ cells. Whole repertoires were not studied in the larger cohort, only one V-J beta rearrangement. Tumor memory CD4+ T cell TCR gene usage was found to cluster with blood and lymph node memory CD4+ cells and with lymph node naive CD4+ cells.

TCRdb called the 5' RACE reads again in MiXCR, with one record for every CDR3 protein. Among 35,000 to 50,000 distinct CDR3 sequences listed, approximately 31% were seen once. Germline values: CDR1 ENHRY, CDR2 SYGVKD. The CDR3 extends over 14 amino acids. Trimming at V came to 3 bases and at J to 3 bases, leaving 5 bases not matched to a gene. The sequencing input was tumor-infiltrating memory CD4+ T cells sorted from the breast tumor. Documented subset: memory CD4+ T cells, CD4+CD45RO+CD25-. This sequence originates from a female donor with breast cancer. V and J are TRBV10-3 and TRBJ2-7; 7 bases are shared with TRBD1. For the CDR3, the DNA is TGTGCCATCAGTGAAGCAGGGACAGTCTACGAGCAGTACTTC. Residues: CAISEAGTVYEQYF.